What follows are 15 T cell receptor beta chains derived from one specimen sequenced in a study of blood T cell repertoires in COVID-19. The repertoire was sequenced with immunoSEQ multiplex PCR; TCRdb's copy has only in-frame clones and lacks some. The repertoire has around 100,000 clones, about nine tenths of them found once; the top ten carry around 15%. The material sequenced was peripheral blood. These TCRs come from a man aged 50 to 60 with acute or convalescent COVID-19.

The chain recombines TRBV5-1 with TRBJ2-2; 15 bases agree with TRBD2. CDR3 length: 18 residues. The ends lost 4 bases at V and 3 bases at J; junction bases unmatched: 7. Germline V gene lookup returns CDR1 SGHRS and CDR2 YFSETQ. CDR3 nucleotides: TGCGCCAGCAGCCACGGACTAGCGGGGGGGCTGGACACCGGGGAGCTGTTTTTT. Translated, it gives CASSHGLAGGLDTGELFF.

The chain couples TRBV19 to TRBJ1-4; D is possibly TRBD1 (5 bases). Germline V CDR1 and CDR2: LNHDA, SQIVND (reference sequence). The CDR3 loop spans 15 amino acids. Deletions cut 3 bases from V and 5 bases from J, with 13 bases between. As DNA, the CDR3 is TGTGCCAGTAGTATGGACACGGTATCGAATGAAAAACTGTTTTTT. This gives the protein CASSMDTVSNEKLFF.

The chain's CDR3 is CAWSGSRNTGELFF. The CDR3 nucleotides read TGTGCCTGGAGTGGAAGTAGGAACACCGGGGAGCTGTTTTTT. The chain carries TRBV30 and TRBJ2-2, with no clear D. The V end was cut by 1 base, the J end by 1 base, with 7 bases between. Germline CDR1 and CDR2: GTSNPN and SVGIG (reference sequence). This CDR3 contains 14 residues.

The genes are TRBV6-4 and TRBJ1-1; no definite D call. Germline CDR1 and CDR2: MRHNA and SNTAGT. The V end was cut by 5 bases, the J end by 3 bases, with 13 bases between. The CDR3 has 14 residues. The chain's CDR3 is CASSPGWGDTEAFF. The CDR3 DNA sequence: TGTGCCAGCAGTCCGGGTTGGGGAGACACTGAAGCTTTCTTT.

The chain is built from TRBV15 and TRBJ2-7; TRBD2 might be the D (5 bases). V dropped 4 bases and J dropped 2 bases, with 9 bases sitting between them. CDR1 is LNHNV, CDR2 YYDKDF, per germline (reference sequence). The CDR3 is 13 residues long. Here the CDR3 reads CATSNTGTYEQYF. The CDR3 DNA reads as TGTGCCACCAGCAATACGGGGACCTACGAGCAGTACTTC. Full variable domain (rest looked up from reference TRBV15 and TRBJ2-7): DAMVIQNPRYQVTQFGKPVTLSCSQTLNHNVMYWYQQKSSQAPKLLFHYYDKDFNNEADTPDNFQSRRPNTSFCFLDIRSPGLGDTAMYLCATSNTGTYEQYFGPGTRLTVT.

The chain couples TRBV12-3 or TRBV12-4 to TRBJ2-7; perhaps TRBD1 as D (5 bases). V lost 8 bases and J 2 bases, leaving 10 bases between the germline ends. CDR3 length equals 12 residues. In DNA form, the CDR3 reads TGTGCCAGCCAAGCAGGGACCTACGAGCAGTACTTC. It yields the protein CASQAGTYEQYF.

The V gene is TRBV4-2, the J gene TRBJ1-5; D is undetermined. Trimming removed 5 bases at V and 7 bases at J, with 9 bases between. Germline assignment: CDR1 LGHNA and CDR2 YNFKEQ. The CDR3 has 12 residues. The CDR3 region is CASSGGRQPQHF. The CDR3 DNA sequence: TGTGCCAGCAGCGGAGGGAGACAGCCCCAGCATTTT.

This clone was counted between two and nine times. The chain recombines TRBV6-2 or TRBV6-3 with TRBJ1-3; 7 bases fit TRBD1. Germline-derived CDR1 and CDR2 are MNHEY and SVGEGT. The J segment lost 0 bases and the V segment lost 2 bases, leaving 4 bases of the junction unmatched. The CDR3 spans 16 residues. DNA for the CDR3: TGTGCCAGCAGTTACGCCACAGGGGTCTCTGGAAACACCATATATTTT. Encoded protein: CASSYATGVSGNTIYF.

V gene TRBV19 combines with J gene TRBJ2-5; 8 bases are shared with TRBD2. This CDR3 has 13 residues. V dropped 6 bases and J dropped 2; count of bases not matched to a gene: 2. Per the germline V gene, CDR1 is LNHDA and CDR2 is SQIVND (reference sequence). CDR3 DNA sequence: TGTGCCAGTAGGGGCGGGGGGCAAGAGACCCAGTACTTC. Amino acid sequence: CASRGGGQETQYF. The full variable domain, in which reference TRBV19 and TRBJ2-5 provide the parts outside the CDR3, is DGGITQSPKYLFRKEGQNVTLSCEQNLNHDAMYWYRQDPGQGLRLIYYSQIVNDFQKGDIAEGYSVSREKKESFPLTVTSAQKNPTAFYLCASRGGGQETQYFGPGTRLLVL.

The J gene is TRBJ2-2, the V gene TRBV19, with TRBD2 identical over 12 bases. V lost 4 bases to trimming and J lost 1 base; unmatched junction nucleotides: 7. This CDR3 has 18 amino acids. Germline CDR1 is LNHDA and CDR2 is SQIVND (reference sequence). The CDR3 sequence: CASSTYPGLAGNTGELFF. The CDR3 nucleotides read TGTGCCAGTAGTACCTATCCGGGACTAGCGGGGAACACCGGGGAGCTGTTTTTT.

This clone was detected once. This rearrangement joins TRBV9 to TRBJ2-2; D not resolved. Trimming took 0 bases from V and 5 from J, leaving 8 bases between them. Per germline, CDR1 SGDLS and CDR2 YYNGEE. The CDR3 consists of 14 residues. CDR3 bases: TGTGCCAGCAGCGTAGTGCCCGGGACCGGGGAGCTGTTTTTT. This gives the protein CASSVVPGTGELFF.

This chain links TRBV19 with TRBJ2-1, with 7 bases lining up with TRBD1. V trimming: 1 base; J trimming: 6 bases; junction bases outside the gene matches: 0. CDR3 length: 13 amino acids. Germline values: CDR1 LNHDA, CDR2 SQIVND (reference sequence). CDR3 protein: CASSIGQGNEQFF. The CDR3 DNA reads as TGTGCCAGTAGTATAGGACAGGGCAATGAGCAGTTCTTC.

The chain is built from TRBV24-1 and TRBJ2-3; D is uncertain. CDR3 length equals 14 residues. The germline V gene encodes CDR1 KGHDR and CDR2 SFDVKD. V gave up 4 bases and J gave up 6 bases, with 13 bases separating them. The CDR3 DNA sequence: TGTGCCACCAGTGACCGCATCTCCGAGGATACGCAGTATTTT. It codes for CATSDRISEDTQYF.

This sequence joins TRBV9 and TRBJ2-4; a possible D gene is TRBD2 (5 bases). Germline CDR1 is SGDLS and CDR2 is YYNGEE. CDR3 length equals 15 residues. Trimming cost V 4 bases and J 9 bases, with 20 bases left between them. This CDR3 is CASSPRPGSVSIQYF. CDR3 coding DNA: TGTGCCAGCAGCCCACGACCGGGAAGCGTTAGCATTCAGTACTTC.

This chain uses TRBV7-2 with TRBJ2-7; 7 bases fit TRBD1. The CDR3 spans 13 residues. In germline, CDR1 is SGHTA, CDR2 FQGNSA. V shed 5 bases, J shed 7 bases, and the junction held 8 bases outside the gene matches. CDR3: CASSRDRSGEQYF. DNA for the CDR3: TGTGCCAGCAGCCGGGACAGATCGGGAGAGCAGTACTTC.